Reported below is one T cell receptor beta chain. The data were taken from a study of blood T cell repertoires in COVID-19. CDR3 size: 16 residues. The junction had 13 bases not matched to a gene; V was cut back by 7 bases and J by 5 bases. Germline V gene data show CDR1 as LNHDA and CDR2 as SQIVND (reference sequence). Measured with immunoSEQ multiplex PCR; TCRdb has only the in-frame clones, and not every one. The sample has a few hundred thousand clones; about 87% are singletons. The TCR sequence derives from a woman in her fifties or sixties who had recovered from COVID-19. Material: PBMCs or T cells enriched from blood (not recorded which). The chain carries TRBV19 and TRBJ1-5; 8 bases fit TRBD1. The CDR3 sequence: CASIGQGARGDQPQHF. Here the CDR3 DNA reads TGTGCCAGTATCGGGCAGGGGGCGAGGGGAGATCAGCCCCAGCATTTT.